Listed below are T cell receptor beta chains from one sample, sequenced in a study of T cells in Graves' hyperthyroidism and ophthalmopathy. MiXCR, run by TCRdb on the multiplex PCR reads, gives a single entry per CDR3 protein. The sample carries roughly 740,000 distinct CDR3 sequences, less than 20% recorded once. Material for sequencing was blood. These receptors were taken from a man aged 18 to 35 with Graves' hyperthyroidism. CDR3s leave out the opening cysteine and the closing phenylalanine or tryptophan. The order of the fields is J gene, clone size, V gene, CDR3 protein. Some rows have no size entry. The others give once, few or many, or a class for an expanded clone.

>TRBJ1-5|-|TRBV28
ASSLYREPQH
>TRBJ1-1|many|TRBV5-1
ASSSGANPSTEAF
>TRBJ2-7|many|TRBV7-9
ASSRTLTGAYEQY
>TRBJ2-7|many|TRBV6-2/TRBV6-3
ASSYRREITYEQY
>TRBJ1-5|few|TRBV2
ASRAGQAGQPQH
>TRBJ1-2|-|TRBV29-1
SVEGTRNNYGYT
>TRBJ2-7|many|TRBV7-9
ASKGQTYEQY
>TRBJ2-2|-|TRBV7-3
ASSLGGTGGWTGELF
>TRBJ2-3|-|TRBV6-4
ASSRTSGMNTDTQY
>TRBJ2-7|-|TRBV6-1
ASRPLGLAHEQY
>TRBJ2-5|few|TRBV20-1
SARDQGGWETQY
>TRBJ2-3|-|TRBV10-3
AISEGGLSDTQY
>TRBJ2-7|few|TRBV7-9
ASGALSEQY
>TRBJ1-2|-|TRBV7-8
ASSYQGAGYT